The 26 T cell receptor beta chains reported below all come from one sample, sequenced in a study of T cells after yellow fever vaccination. From the 5' RACE reads, TCRdb called clonotypes with MiXCR, one entry per CDR3 protein. The table lists fewer than 450,000 distinct CDR3 sequences, 8.1% of them singletons. This specimen was PBMCs, taken approximately 47 days after the first yellow fever vaccination. The source of these receptors is a man younger than 30 who received the YFV17D yellow fever vaccine.

This clonotype was picked up many times. The chain links TRBV5-1 to TRBJ2-7; maybe TRBD1 (6 bases). The CDR3 consists of 15 residues. Germline assignment: CDR1 SGHRS and CDR2 YFSETQ. V dropped 4 bases and J dropped 4 bases, with 18 bases sitting between them. Written as DNA, the CDR3 is TGCGCCAGCAGCCAAAAACCAGGGGACCTTTACGAGCAGTACTTC. As protein: CASSQKPGDLYEQYF. Variable domain in full (rest from reference TRBV5-1 and TRBJ2-7): KAGVTQTPRYLIKTRGQQVTLSCSPISGHRSVSWYQQTPGQGLQFLFEYFSETQRNKGNFPGRFSGRQFSNSRSEMNVSTLELGDSALYLCASSQKPGDLYEQYFGPGTRLTVT.

V gene TRBV12-3 or TRBV12-4 combines with J gene TRBJ2-5; D remains unclear. Trimming pared 6 bases from V and 3 bases from J, leaving 14 bases between. The length of the CDR3 is 14 residues. Written as DNA, the CDR3 is TGTGCCAGCAGCCCCCCGGGCCTCGAAGAGACCCAGTACTTC. Protein sequence: CASSPPGLEETQYF.

This clonotype was detected ten times or more. This chain connects TRBV5-5 to TRBJ2-4, with no clear D. The CDR3 length is 13 residues. Deletions cut 0 bases from V and 8 bases from J, with 9 bases between. CDR1 and CDR2 (germline): SGHKS, YYEKEE (reference sequence). CDR3 amino acids: CASSLVAGDIQYF. CDR3 in DNA: TGTGCCAGCAGCTTGGTGGCCGGAGACATTCAGTACTTC.

The rearrangement links TRBV20-1 to TRBJ2-1; 8 bases map to TRBD1. With 5 bases clipped from V and 4 bases from J, the junction kept 10 bases outside the gene matches. This CDR3 contains 15 residues. CDR1 is DFQATT, CDR2 SNEGSKA, per germline (reference sequence). In DNA form, the CDR3 reads TGCAGTGCTCCCGGGACAGGTCCCAATTACAATGAGCAGTTCTTC. Its protein product is CSAPGTGPNYNEQFF.

This clonotype was counted between two and nine times. The chain uses TRBV28 and TRBJ1-6, with D possibly being TRBD1 (5 bases). CDR3 size: 15 residues. V lost 7 bases and J lost 0, with 10 bases in between. Germline loops: CDR1 MDHEN, CDR2 SYDVKM. In DNA form, the CDR3 reads TGTGCCAGCAACTACAGGACCTCCTATAATTCACCCCTCCACTTT. Its protein product is CASNYRTSYNSPLHF.

This rearrangement joins TRBV7-9 to TRBJ2-1; tentatively, D is TRBD1 or TRBD2 (6 bases each). Looked up from germline, CDR1 is SEHNR and CDR2 is FQNEAQ (reference sequence). With 5 bases removed from V and 1 base from J, the gap between germline ends came to 15 bases. The CDR3 is 16 residues long. This chain's CDR3 is CASSPVGGFSYNEQFF. CDR3 DNA: TGTGCCAGCAGCCCGGTGGGGGGCTTTTCCTACAATGAGCAGTTCTTC.

V and J are TRBV20-1 and TRBJ2-7; D not resolved. CDR3 length: 11 residues. Germline values: CDR1 DFQATT, CDR2 SNEGSKA (reference sequence). With 3 bases removed from V and 4 bases from J, the gap between germline ends came to 7 bases. CDR3 in DNA: TGCAGTGCTAGCCAGCGTTACGAGCAGTACTTC. Encoded protein: CSASQRYEQYF.

The chain carries TRBV11-2 and TRBJ2-1; a weak D match, TRBD2 (6 bases). Germline V gives CDR1 SGHAT, CDR2 FQNNGV. CDR3 length: 15 residues. V dropped 1 base and J dropped 3 bases, with 10 bases sitting between them. The CDR3 sequence: CASSLAASVYNEQFF. The CDR3 DNA follows: TGTGCCAGCAGCTTAGCGGCTAGCGTCTACAATGAGCAGTTCTTC.

This clonotype has a handful of counts. The chain recombines TRBV7-2 with TRBJ2-7; maybe TRBD1 (8 bases). Looked up from germline, CDR1 is SGHTA and CDR2 is FQGNSA. This CDR3 is built from 13 residues. V was cut by 3 bases and J by 7 bases, with 13 bases left in between. The CDR3 region is CASSFTGGGEQYV. Written as DNA, the CDR3 is TGTGCCAGCAGCTTTACAGGGGGGGGAGAGCAGTACGTC.

Many counts were recorded for this clonotype. The CDR3 here is CASSPDRVTDTQYF. CDR3 coding DNA: TGTGCCAGCAGCCCGGACAGAGTCACAGATACGCAGTATTTT. This chain links TRBV5-4 with TRBJ2-3, with D perhaps matching TRBD1 (6 bases). CDR3 size: 14 residues. The germline V gene encodes CDR1 SGHNT and CDR2 YYREEE (reference sequence). Trimming took off 4 bases at V and 2 bases at J, with 11 bases between the two ends.

In its sample, this clonotype was seen many times. The V and J genes are TRBV20-1 and TRBJ2-2; D gene uncertain. Trimming left V 2 bases short and J 4 bases short, with 11 bases between. The germline V gene has CDR1 DFQATT and CDR2 SNEGSKA (reference sequence). The CDR3 is 14 residues long. CDR3 loop: CSARKQPSTGELFF. In DNA, the CDR3 is TGCAGTGCTAGAAAGCAGCCCTCCACCGGGGAGCTGTTTTTT.

This clonotype was seen more than once but under ten times. This chain joins TRBV5-1 and TRBJ2-2; D is unclear. The germline V gene has CDR1 SGHRS and CDR2 YFSETQ. Trimming shortened V by 2 bases and J by 4 bases, and 9 bases separated the two germline ends. CDR3 length: 14 amino acids. Here the CDR3 DNA reads TGCGCCAGCAGCTTAAATCCAGGCACCGGGGAGCTGTTTTTT. Protein: CASSLNPGTGELFF.

The V call is TRBV12-3 or TRBV12-4, the J call TRBJ2-5; 12 nucleotides match TRBD1. CDR3 length: 16 amino acids. The J segment lost 1 base and the V segment lost 4 bases, leaving 4 bases of the junction unmatched. CDR3 sequence: CASSSGTGGLQETQYF. The CDR3 coding sequence is TGTGCCAGCAGTTCCGGGACAGGGGGCCTCCAAGAGACCCAGTACTTC.

This clonotype was counted between two and nine times. The J gene is TRBJ2-7, the V gene TRBV20-1, with a tentative D call TRBD1 (6 bases). V lost 3 bases, J lost 3 bases, and 15 bases lay in between. The CDR3 is made up of 14 amino acids. CDR1 DFQATT and CDR2 SNEGSKA come from the germline V gene (reference sequence). CDR3 in amino acids: CSASAVDRNYEQYF. Written as DNA, the CDR3 is TGCAGTGCTAGCGCCGTAGACAGGAACTACGAGCAGTACTTC.

The chain couples TRBV27 to TRBJ2-7, with TRBD1 matching 11 bases. V shed 4 bases and J 6 bases; nucleotides not matched to a gene: 8. From germline, CDR1 is MNHEY and CDR2 SMNVEV (reference sequence). The length of the CDR3 is 15 residues. CDR3 DNA sequence: TGTGCCAGCAGTTCGGGGACAGGGGGATGGGTCGAGCAGTACTTC. Translating gives CASSSGTGGWVEQYF.

This clonotype was seen a few times. The chain has TRBV3-1 and TRBJ2-2; D perhaps matches TRBD2 (5 bases). The CDR3 spans 14 residues. The germline gives CDR1 LGHDT, CDR2 YNNKEL (reference sequence). V shed 2 bases and J shed 6 bases, with 10 bases lying between them. The CDR3 is CASSQHGESGELFF. Written as DNA, the CDR3 is TGTGCCAGCAGCCAACACGGGGAGTCCGGGGAGCTGTTTTTT.

This clonotype has more than one count but fewer than ten. This chain links TRBV11-3 with TRBJ2-7; 12 bases are shared with TRBD1. CDR3 length equals 15 residues. V lost 5 bases and J lost 4; bases outside the gene matches: 6. Looked up from germline, CDR1 is SGHNT and CDR2 is YENEEA. The CDR3 loop reads CASSLGTGGDYEQYF. CDR3 coding DNA: TGTGCCAGCAGCCTAGGGACAGGGGGCGATTACGAGCAGTACTTC. Based on the CDR3 plus reference TRBV11-3 and TRBJ2-7, the full variable domain is EAGVVQSPRYKIIEKKQPVAFWCNPISGHNTLYWYLQNLGQGPELLIRYENEEAVDDSQLPKDRFSAERLKGVDSTLKIQPAELGDSAVYLCASSLGTGGDYEQYFGPGTRLTVT.

This clonotype has a count of ten or more. This chain joins TRBV7-2 and TRBJ2-7; D ambiguous. This CDR3 contains 13 residues. Germline CDR1 is SGHTA and CDR2 is FQGNSA. The ends were cut back, 0 bases at V and 5 bases at J, with 8 bases in the middle. The DNA of the CDR3 is TGTGCCAGCAGCTTAGCAGGGCCTAACGAGCAGTACGTC. Protein: CASSLAGPNEQYV.

This clonotype was detected only a few times. The rearrangement joins TRBV6-2 or TRBV6-3 to TRBJ1-2; TRBD1 aligns across 7 bases. The CDR3 spans 13 residues. Unmatched junction bases numbered 7, after V lost 5 bases and J lost 7 bases. CDR1 MNHEY and CDR2 SVGEGT come from the germline V gene. DNA of the CDR3: TGTGCCAGCAGTGATGACAGGGCATTTGGCTACACCTTC. Translated: CASSDDRAFGYTF.

This clonotype has a handful of counts. The rearrangement links TRBV20-1 to TRBJ2-7, with a tentative D call TRBD2 (7 bases). V was pared by 4 bases and J by 9 bases, with 16 bases between. CDR1 is DFQATT and CDR2 is SNEGSKA in the germline V gene (reference sequence). This CDR3 region has 12 residues. CDR3 residues: CSATGGPTGQYF. In DNA, the CDR3 is TGCAGTGCTACGGGGGGCCCTACCGGGCAGTACTTC.

A few counts support this clonotype. The CDR3 loop is CASSLAGDLTDTQYF. The CDR3 DNA is TGCGCCAGCAGCTTGGCTGGGGACTTAACAGATACGCAGTATTTT. The chain is built from TRBV5-1 and TRBJ2-3; perhaps TRBD2 as D (6 bases). Germline V gene sequence: CDR1 SGHRS, CDR2 YFSETQ. The V and J ends lost 0 bases and 3 bases respectively, with 11 bases between them. This CDR3 comprises 15 residues.

The sample holds a few counts of this clonotype. This chain joins TRBV9 and TRBJ2-3; D gene uncertain. The CDR3 runs 15 residues. Trimming stripped 0 bases from V and 1 base from J, with 9 bases between. The V gene's germline CDR1 is SGDLS and CDR2 YYNGEE. The CDR3 here is CASSVEASGTDTQYF. The CDR3 DNA reads as TGTGCCAGCAGCGTAGAGGCGAGCGGCACAGATACGCAGTATTTT.

This clonotype was observed a few times. This chain connects TRBV29-1 to TRBJ2-1; D may be TRBD1 (6 bases). Germline V CDR1 and CDR2: SQVTM, ANQGSEA. V was shortened by 4 bases and J by 4 bases, with 17 bases between the two germline ends. CDR3 length equals 15 residues. The CDR3 sequence is CSVGDGQSSYNEQFF. CDR3 coding DNA: TGCAGCGTTGGGGACGGACAGTCTTCGTACAATGAGCAGTTCTTC.

This clonotype was seen more than once but under ten times. This chain links TRBV5-1 with TRBJ1-1, with D perhaps TRBD1 (5 bases). The CDR3 runs 15 residues. Germline V lookup: CDR1 SGHRS, CDR2 YFSETQ. With 0 bases removed from V and 5 bases from J, the gap between germline ends came to 14 bases. The CDR3 nucleotides read TGCGCCAGCAGCTTGGCGCAGGGAAAAGGAACTGAAGCTTTCTTT. Translation: CASSLAQGKGTEAFF.

The chain joins TRBV7-3 to TRBJ2-5; D uncertain. Germline-derived CDR1 and CDR2 are SGHTA and FQGTGA. Trimming pared 4 bases from V and 3 bases from J, leaving 9 bases between. CDR3 size: 13 residues. The CDR3 nucleotides are TGTGCCAGCAGCTATACGCCCGAAGAGACCCAGTACTTC. Protein sequence: CASSYTPEETQYF.

The chain recombines TRBV7-2 with TRBJ2-5; 13 bases align to TRBD2. Losses at the gene ends were 3 bases for V and 5 bases for J; bases not matched to a gene: 9. The V gene's germline CDR1 is SGHTA and CDR2 FQGNSA. The CDR3 loop spans 17 amino acids. CDR3 amino acids: CASSFRLAGGRGETQYF. CDR3 bases: TGTGCCAGCAGCTTTCGACTAGCGGGGGGCCGGGGGGAGACCCAGTACTTC. Supplemented by reference TRBV7-2 and TRBJ2-5, the full variable domain reads GAGVSQSPSNKVTEKGKDVELRCDPISGHTALYWYRQSLGQGLEFLIYFQGNSAPDKSGLPSDRFSAERTGGSVSTLTIQRTQQEDSAVYLCASSFRLAGGRGETQYFGPGTRLLVL.